There are many counts of the clone carrying this TCR beta chain. Its cognate antigen is unknown. Germline V gene data show CDR1 as DFQATT and CDR2 as SNEGSKA (reference sequence). V dropped 6 bases and J dropped 5; count of bases not matched to a gene: 11. CDR3 length: 14 residues. This record belongs to a study of human T cells and chemical hapten exposure. In the study overall: Affected patients, primarily female, had alopecia areata, totalis or universalis. Broader study findings: Patch test score was positively correlated with the counts of TCRs that had expanded at PT1. DPC sensitization produced no change in TCRs with frequency above 1 in 1000.

The time point is: pre-sensitization, week 0. The treatment: therapeutic diphenylcyclopropenone sensitization with weekly scalp DPC. Every donor had alopecia and was 18 to 70 years old; all were suitable for DPC. TCRdb re-derived calls from the RACE reads in MiXCR, one entry per CDR3 protein. The data show 55,000 to 75,000 distinct CDR3 sequences, approximately 7% seen once. The TCR comes from a woman aged 25 to 39 with alopecia areata. Some clones in this sample may be carry-over from other donors' samples. Sequencing was performed on whole blood, taken in connection with sensitization to the hapten diphenylcyclopropenone (DPC). The gene calls are TRBV20-1 and TRBJ2-7; 9 positions agree with TRBD1. Written as DNA, the CDR3 is TGCAGTGCACAGACAGGGGGGTTTGAGGACGAGCAGTACTTC. Translation: CSAQTGGFEDEQYF.